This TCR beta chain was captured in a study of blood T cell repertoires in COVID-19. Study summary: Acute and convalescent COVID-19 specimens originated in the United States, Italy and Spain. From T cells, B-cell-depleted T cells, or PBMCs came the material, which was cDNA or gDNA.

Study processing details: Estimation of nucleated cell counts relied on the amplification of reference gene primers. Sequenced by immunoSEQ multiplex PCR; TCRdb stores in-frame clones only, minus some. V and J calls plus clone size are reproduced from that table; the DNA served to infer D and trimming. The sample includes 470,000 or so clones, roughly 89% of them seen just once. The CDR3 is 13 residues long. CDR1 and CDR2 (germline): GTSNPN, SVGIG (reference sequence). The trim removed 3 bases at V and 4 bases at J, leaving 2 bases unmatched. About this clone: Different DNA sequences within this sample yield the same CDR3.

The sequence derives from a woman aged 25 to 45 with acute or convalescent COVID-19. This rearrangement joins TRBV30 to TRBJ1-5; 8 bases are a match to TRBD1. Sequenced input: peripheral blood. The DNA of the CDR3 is TGTGCCTGGAGCACAGGGGGGAATCAGCCCCAGCATTTT. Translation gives CAWSTGGNQPQHF.